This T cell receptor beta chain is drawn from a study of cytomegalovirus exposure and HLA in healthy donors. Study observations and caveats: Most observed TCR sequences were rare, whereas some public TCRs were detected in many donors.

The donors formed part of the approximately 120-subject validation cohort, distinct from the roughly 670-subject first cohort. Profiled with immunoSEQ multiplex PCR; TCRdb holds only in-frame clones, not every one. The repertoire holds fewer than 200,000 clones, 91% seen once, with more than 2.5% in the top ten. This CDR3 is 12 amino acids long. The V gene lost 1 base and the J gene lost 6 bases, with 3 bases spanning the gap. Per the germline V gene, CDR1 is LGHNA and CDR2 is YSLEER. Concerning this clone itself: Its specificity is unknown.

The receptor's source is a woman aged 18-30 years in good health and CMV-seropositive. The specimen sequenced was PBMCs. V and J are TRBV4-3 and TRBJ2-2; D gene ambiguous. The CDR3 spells CASSQAPGELFF. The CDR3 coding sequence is TGCGCCAGCAGCCAAGCTCCCGGGGAGCTGTTTTTT.